This passage covers 29 T cell receptor beta chains from one sample sequenced in a study of cytomegalovirus exposure and HLA in healthy donors. PCR primers comprised 60 Vbeta and 13 Jbeta primers. Some clones are missing from TCRdb's copy, which holds only in-frame ones; the method was immunoSEQ multiplex PCR. The sample holds 120,000 to 150,000 clones, 70% to 80% seen once. The sample was PBMCs. These receptors all stem from a female donor in good health and CMV-seronegative.

The chain has TRBV11-2 and TRBJ2-2, with TRBD1 matching 8 bases. With 5 bases clipped from V and 3 bases from J, the junction kept 5 bases outside the gene matches. From germline, CDR1 is SGHAT and CDR2 FQNNGV. The CDR3 is 15 residues long. DNA of the CDR3: TGTGCCAGCAGCCAAACAGGGGGTTACACCGGGGAGCTGTTTTTT. Translated: CASSQTGGYTGELFF. Full variable domain (rest looked up from reference TRBV11-2 and TRBJ2-2): EAGVAQSPRYKIIEKRQSVAFWCNPISGHATLYWYQQILGQGPKLLIQFQNNGVVDDSQLPKDRFSAERLKGVDSTLKIQPAKLEDSAVYLCASSQTGGYTGELFFGEGSRLTVL.

This sequence joins TRBV6-5 and TRBJ2-7; possibly TRBD1 for D (5 bases). Germline lookup yields CDR1 MNHEY and CDR2 SVGAGI. V lost 4 bases, J lost 2 bases, and 6 bases lay in between. CDR3 size: 12 residues. CDR3: CASSSTAYEQYF. The CDR3 nucleotides are TGTGCCAGCAGTTCGACAGCCTACGAGCAGTACTTC.

This clone appeared once. The chain is built from TRBV10-3 and TRBJ1-1; possible D gene TRBD1, 5 bases. This CDR3 is 15 amino acids long. V lost 4 bases and J lost 0, with 12 bases in between. Germline V gene data show CDR1 as ENHRY and CDR2 as SYGVKD. The CDR3, as DNA: TGTGCCATCAGTGGGGGGGACGGCATGAACACTGAAGCTTTCTTT. Its protein is CAISGGDGMNTEAFF.

This chain links TRBV14 with TRBJ2-1, with D possibly TRBD2 on 6 matching bases. Per the germline V gene, CDR1 is SGHDN and CDR2 is FVKESK. The ends were cut back, 3 bases at V and 4 bases at J, with 16 bases in the middle. The CDR3 runs to 16 residues. The CDR3: CASSHGWDSVYNEQFF. The CDR3 DNA reads as TGTGCCAGCAGCCACGGATGGGACTCGGTATACAATGAGCAGTTCTTC. The whole variable domain, remainder taken from reference TRBV14 and TRBJ2-1, is EAGVTQFPSHSVIEKGQTVTLRCDPISGHDNLYWYRRVMGKEIKFLLHFVKESKQDESGMPNNRFLAERTGGTYSTLKVQPAELEDSGVYFCASSHGWDSVYNEQFFGPGTRLTVL.

About this clone: The identical CDR3 is also encoded by other nucleotide sequences in the sample. The J gene is TRBJ1-2, the V gene TRBV2; D remains unclear. Germline V gene sequence: CDR1 SNHLY, CDR2 FYNNEI. The CDR3 is 12 amino acids. V lost 7 bases to trimming and J lost 11 bases, with 17 bases between them. In DNA form, the CDR3 reads TGTGCCAGCACCGTGGAAGAGGTTGCTTACACCTTC. Translated, it gives CASTVEEVAYTF. The complete variable domain, with remaining parts taken from reference TRBV2 and TRBJ1-2, reads EPEVTQTPSHQVTQMGQEVILRCVPISNHLYFYWYRQILGQKVEFLVSFYNNEISEKSEIFDDQFSVERPDGSNFTLKIRSTKLEDSAMYFCASTVEEVAYTFGSGTRLTVV.

The V call is TRBV7-2, the J call TRBJ1-4; D may be TRBD1 (6 bases). The CDR3 totals 15 residues. Between the trimmed V and J ends, which lost 8 bases and 3 bases, there was a span of 16 bases. CDR1 SGHTA and CDR2 FQGNSA come from the germline V gene. The DNA for the CDR3 is TGTGCCAGCTCCCAACAGACAGGTCCTAATGAAAAACTGTTTTTT. It translates to CASSQQTGPNEKLFF.

This CDR3 is CASLRDKPSYGYTF. In DNA, the CDR3 is TGTGCCAGTTTGAGGGACAAACCGTCGTATGGCTACACCTTC. V gene TRBV7-2 combines with J gene TRBJ1-2; tentatively, D is TRBD1 (6 bases). Germline assignment: CDR1 SGHTA and CDR2 FQGNSA. With 9 bases removed from V and 5 bases from J, the gap between germline ends came to 19 bases. The CDR3 totals 14 residues.

Here the CDR3 DNA reads TGTGCCAGCACCCTCGGCCCGGGAGGGGGAAACGAGCAGTACTTC. This sequence encodes CASTLGPGGGNEQYF. The genes are TRBV28 and TRBJ2-7, with 8 nucleotides matching TRBD2. CDR1 is MDHEN, CDR2 SYDVKM, per germline. Trimming at V came to 7 bases and at J to 5 bases, leaving 13 bases not matched to a gene. The CDR3 sequence is 15 residues long.

This clone was seen once. CDR3 protein: CASSFRQLNQPQHF. CDR3 sequence (DNA): TGTGCCAGCAGTTTTCGACAGCTCAATCAGCCCCAGCATTTT. The chain links TRBV28 to TRBJ1-5, with D possibly TRBD1 on 5 matching bases. Germline V gene sequence: CDR1 MDHEN, CDR2 SYDVKM. The CDR3 loop spans 14 amino acids. V lost 3 bases and J 3 bases, leaving 9 bases between the germline ends. Combining the CDR3 with reference TRBV28 and TRBJ1-5 gives the whole variable domain DVKVTQSSRYLVKRTGEKVFLECVQDMDHENMFWYRQDPGLGLRLIYFSYDVKMKEKGDIPEGYSVSREKKERFSLILESASTNQTSMYLCASSFRQLNQPQHFGDGTRLSIL.

The chain recombines TRBV14 with TRBJ2-7, with D hard to call. CDR1 and CDR2 from the germline V gene are SGHDN and FVKESK. The CDR3 length is 11 residues. Trimming removed 3 bases from V and 6 bases from J, with 6 bases in between. CDR3 nucleotides: TGTGCCAGCAGCCATACGGGCGAGCAGTACTTC. Its translation is CASSHTGEQYF.

The count of this clone is one. This chain links TRBV28 with TRBJ1-2; D is perhaps TRBD1 (5 bases). Germline values: CDR1 MDHEN, CDR2 SYDVKM. This CDR3 comprises 18 residues. V dropped 6 bases and J dropped 1 base, with 24 bases sitting between them. DNA for the CDR3: TGTGCCAGCAGCCCTTCAGCAGGGTACCTTCGATTTAACTATGGCTACACCTTC. It codes for CASSPSAGYLRFNYGYTF.

V gene TRBV19 combines with J gene TRBJ2-3, with TRBD2 matching 7 bases. This CDR3 region has 20 residues. Germline V gene lookup returns CDR1 LNHDA and CDR2 SQIVND (reference sequence). J gave up 2 bases and V 4 bases, and 21 bases lay outside the gene matches. CDR3 DNA: TGTGCCAGTAGTACGACCATAGCGGGCCAGGTAAGAATGTTCACAGATACGCAGTATTTT. Translation: CASSTTIAGQVRMFTDTQYF.

The chain joins TRBV30 to TRBJ1-6; D is ambiguous. Germline V gene lookup returns CDR1 GTSNPN and CDR2 SVGIG (reference sequence). The CDR3 has 13 amino acids. The V gene lost 5 bases and the J gene lost 0 bases, with 5 bases spanning the gap. CDR3 DNA sequence: TGTGCCTGGGCTAGCTCCTATAATTCACCCCTCCACTTT. Translating gives CAWASSYNSPLHF. The full variable domain, with the rest looked up from reference TRBV30 and TRBJ1-6, is SQTIHQWPATLVQPVGSPLSLECTVEGTSNPNLYWYRQAAGRGLQLLFYSVGIGQISSEVPQNLSASRPQDRQFILSSKKLLLSDSGFYLCAWASSYNSPLHFGNGTRLTVT.

The rearrangement uses TRBV7-9 and TRBJ2-2; 7 bases are shared with TRBD1. The V gene end was trimmed by 5 bases and the J gene end by 2 bases; junction bases not matched to a gene: 5. The V gene's germline CDR1 is SEHNR and CDR2 FQNEAQ (reference sequence). The CDR3 loop spans 15 amino acids. The CDR3 loop is CASSPDRVNTGELFF. The CDR3 DNA sequence: TGTGCCAGCAGCCCCGACAGGGTCAACACCGGGGAGCTGTTTTTT. The full variable domain, completed using reference TRBV7-9 and TRBJ2-2, is DTGVSQNPRHKITKRGQNVTFRCDPISEHNRLYWYRQTLGQGPEFLTYFQNEAQLEKSRLLSDRFSAERPKGSFSTLEIQRTEQGDSAMYLCASSPDRVNTGELFFGEGSRLTVL.

The V and J genes are TRBV5-1 and TRBJ2-7; TRBD2 matches at 11 bases. CDR1 is SGHRS and CDR2 is YFSETQ in the germline V gene. The trim removed 9 bases at V and 1 base at J, leaving 12 bases unmatched. The CDR3 extends over 16 amino acids. This chain's CDR3 is CAIMVTSGASSYEQYF. The CDR3 nucleotides are TGCGCCATCATGGTGACTAGCGGGGCCTCTTCCTACGAGCAGTACTTC.

This chain uses TRBV6-5 with TRBJ1-6; no clear D. This CDR3 has 15 amino acids. The V and J ends lost 6 bases and 0 bases respectively, with 9 bases between them. In germline, CDR1 is MNHEY, CDR2 SVGAGI. CDR3 residues: CASSKASSYNSPLHF. The CDR3 bases are TGTGCCAGCAGCAAAGCGAGCTCCTATAATTCACCCCTCCACTTT.

The sample holds one count of this clone. This chain connects TRBV5-4 to TRBJ2-7, with 10 nucleotides matching TRBD2. With 3 bases clipped from V and 2 bases from J, the junction kept 11 bases outside the gene matches. In germline, CDR1 is SGHNT, CDR2 YYREEE (reference sequence). This CDR3 has 17 amino acids. CDR3 sequence reads: CASSSAGGPRGPYEQYF. CDR3 in DNA: TGTGCCAGCAGCTCAGCGGGAGGGCCCCGTGGTCCCTACGAGCAGTACTTC. The whole variable domain, remainder taken from reference TRBV5-4 and TRBJ2-7, is ETGVTQSPTHLIKTRGQQVTLRCSSQSGHNTVSWYQQALGQGPQFIFQYYREEENGRGNFPPRFSGLQFPNYSSELNVNALELDDSALYLCASSSAGGPRGPYEQYFGPGTRLTVT.

The V and J genes are TRBV6-1 and TRBJ2-3; tentative D call: TRBD1 (5 bases). CDR3 length: 14 amino acids. Germline CDR1 reads MNHNS; CDR2 reads SASEGT. V was pared by 4 bases and J by 3 bases, with 11 bases between. CDR3 region: CASSAGWQTDTQYF. CDR3 nucleotide sequence: TGTGCCAGCAGTGCAGGGTGGCAGACAGATACGCAGTATTTT.

This chain's CDR3 is CASSVVRGSDTQYF. As DNA, the CDR3 is TGTGCCAGCAGTGTTGTCAGGGGATCAGATACGCAGTATTTT. The chain carries TRBV2 and TRBJ2-3; D is possibly TRBD1 (6 bases). The germline CDR1 and CDR2 sequences are SNHLY and FYNNEI. The CDR3 sequence is 14 residues long. Trimming took off 4 bases at V and 4 bases at J, with 12 bases between the two ends. Full variable domain (remainder filled in from reference TRBV2 and TRBJ2-3): EPEVTQTPSHQVTQMGQEVILRCVPISNHLYFYWYRQILGQKVEFLVSFYNNEISEKSEIFDDQFSVERPDGSNFTLKIRSTKLEDSAMYFCASSVVRGSDTQYFGPGTRLTVL.

This sequence joins TRBV5-6 and TRBJ2-2, with TRBD2 as a possible D gene (7 bases). The CDR3 consists of 15 residues. Trimming removed 0 bases from V and 4 bases from J, with 10 bases in between. From germline, CDR1 is SGHDT and CDR2 YYEEEE. Here the CDR3 reads CASSLGGGATGELFF. For the CDR3, the DNA is TGTGCCAGCAGCTTGGGTGGGGGGGCCACCGGGGAGCTGTTTTTT.

The chain links TRBV5-1 to TRBJ2-2; 11 nucleotides match TRBD2. The CDR3 spans 14 residues. Germline CDR1 is SGHRS and CDR2 is YFSETQ. V trimming: 7 bases; J trimming: 1 base; junction bases outside the gene matches: 0. CDR3 nucleotides: TGCGCCAGCGGGACTAGCGGGAACACCGGGGAGCTGTTTTTT. It encodes CASGTSGNTGELFF.

The chain employs TRBV30 and TRBJ2-2; D not resolved. V shed 3 bases and J shed 0 bases, with 8 bases lying between them. Germline V gene sequence: CDR1 GTSNPN, CDR2 SVGIG (reference sequence). The CDR3 is made up of 14 amino acids. The CDR3 loop reads CAWSRGPNTGELFF. CDR3 nucleotides: TGTGCCTGGAGCCGAGGTCCGAACACCGGGGAGCTGTTTTTT.

CDR3: CASSSDGLSTDTQYF. As DNA, the CDR3 is TGTGCCAGCAGCTCCGATGGACTAAGCACAGATACGCAGTATTTT. V usage is TRBV11-2 and J usage is TRBJ2-3; D possibly corresponds to TRBD2 (6 bases). Trimming shortened V by 4 bases and J by 0 bases, and 11 bases separated the two germline ends. Germline V gene sequence: CDR1 SGHAT, CDR2 FQNNGV. There are 15 residues in the CDR3. Using reference TRBV11-2 and TRBJ2-3 for the parts outside the CDR3, the full variable domain is EAGVAQSPRYKIIEKRQSVAFWCNPISGHATLYWYQQILGQGPKLLIQFQNNGVVDDSQLPKDRFSAERLKGVDSTLKIQPAKLEDSAVYLCASSSDGLSTDTQYFGPGTRLTVL.

This clone showed up just a few times. This chain connects TRBV10-3 to TRBJ2-1; a possible D gene is TRBD1 (7 bases). The CDR3 is 15 amino acids. In germline, CDR1 is ENHRY, CDR2 SYGVKD. Trimming pared 2 bases from V and 7 bases from J, leaving 15 bases between. The CDR3 sequence is CAISERGTAPNEQFF. Here the CDR3 DNA reads TGTGCCATCAGTGAGCGGGGGACAGCCCCAAATGAGCAGTTCTTC.

CDR3 sequence reads: CASRLDRASPSPLHF. The CDR3 DNA is TGTGCCAGCAGGCTAGACAGGGCTTCCCCTTCACCCCTCCACTTT. V is TRBV7-2 and J is TRBJ1-6; TRBD1 matches 7 bases. The CDR3 runs to 15 residues. V trimming: 6 bases; J trimming: 9 bases; junction bases outside the gene matches: 11. Germline V gene data show CDR1 as SGHTA and CDR2 as FQGNSA.

The genes are TRBV5-4 and TRBJ2-1, with 11 bases identical to TRBD2. The V segment lost 2 bases and the J segment 6 bases; nucleotides outside the gene matches: 4. The CDR3 runs to 15 residues. The V gene's germline CDR1 is SGHNT and CDR2 YYREEE (reference sequence). The CDR3 DNA reads TGTGCCAGCAGCTTCGGGACTAGCGGCCTCAATGAGCAGTTCTTC. Amino acid sequence: CASSFGTSGLNEQFF.

CDR3 protein: CASSPRTSEADTQYF. The CDR3 DNA sequence: TGCGCCAGCAGCCCGAGGACTAGCGAGGCAGATACGCAGTATTTT. The chain recombines TRBV5-1 with TRBJ2-3; TRBD2 matches 9 bases. V was pared by 4 bases and J by 4 bases, with 7 bases of the junction left unmatched. CDR1 is SGHRS, CDR2 YFSETQ, per germline. This CDR3 contains 15 residues.

The J gene is TRBJ1-1, the V gene TRBV2, with 8 positions matching TRBD1. The CDR3 length is 14 residues. V lost 1 base to trimming and J lost 10 bases; unmatched junction nucleotides: 8. Germline loops: CDR1 SNHLY, CDR2 FYNNEI. Written as DNA, the CDR3 is TGTGCCAGCAGTGAAGGAGTTGGACAGGGACGAGCTTTCTTT. Protein: CASSEGVGQGRAFF.

The chain carries TRBV6-4 and TRBJ2-1; 13 positions match TRBD2. Germline loops: CDR1 MRHNA, CDR2 SNTAGT. The CDR3 loop spans 15 amino acids. V lost 4 bases, J lost 7 bases, and 4 bases stayed unmatched. DNA of the CDR3: TGTGCCAGCAGTGTACTAGCGGGAGGGTGGAATGAGCAGTTCTTC. Translating it yields CASSVLAGGWNEQFF.